The rows below give T cell receptor beta chains drawn from one sample of a study of glioma-infiltrating T cells. In TCRdb, the multiplex PCR reads were re-called with MiXCR into one record per CDR3 protein. The sample records approximately 190,000 distinct CDR3 sequences, over 25% being singletons. Sample: glioma tissue, nonneoplastic brain tissue, or PBMCs (not recorded which). The source of these receptors is a human donor with low-grade glioma or glioblastoma, undergoing nonglioma brain surgery, or in good health (not recorded which). CDR3s include the opening cysteine and the closing phenylalanine or tryptophan. The D gene is left open where the match is weak. For some rows the clone size is stated as once, few or many, or as a class when expanded; others skip it.

V gene	clone size	D gene	J gene	CDR3 protein	CDR3 DNA
TRBV4-3	NA	TRBD2	TRBJ2-1	CASSQDNGLARHNEQFF	TGCGCCAGCAGCCAAGATAATGGACTAGCGAGACACAATGAGCAGTTCTTC
TRBV19	many	TRBD2	TRBJ2-5	CASSTAGGVQTQYF	TGTGCCAGTAGTACCGCGGGAGGGGTGCAGACCCAGTACTTC
TRBV6-2/TRBV6-3	many	TRBD1	TRBJ2-7	CASSYQGQLYEQYF	TGTGCCAGCAGTTATCAGGGACAGCTCTACGAGCAGTACTTC
TRBV20-1	NA	TRBD1	TRBJ1-1	CSASTIHTGVNTEAFF	TGCAGTGCTAGCACTATTCATACAGGGGTGAACACTGAAGCTTTCTTT
TRBV29-1	many	NA	TRBJ1-2	CSASYGGSYTF	TGCAGCGCAAGCTACGGGGGAAGCTACACCTTC
TRBV2	many	NA	TRBJ2-3	CASRQLGTDTQYF	TGTGCCAGCAGGCAACTAGGCACAGATACGCAGTATTTT
TRBV27	once	NA	TRBJ1-1	CASSSKTEAFF	TGTGCCAGCAGTTCAAAAACTGAAGCCTTCTTT
TRBV29-1	once	TRBD2	TRBJ2-5	CSVETSGRAGETQYF	TGCAGCGTTGAGACTAGCGGGAGGGCCGGAGAGACCCAGTACTTC
TRBV27	NA	TRBD2	TRBJ2-1	CASSELAEAYNEKFF	TGTGCCAGCAGTGAACTAGCGGAAGCTTACAATGAGAAGTTCTTC
TRBV4-3	NA	TRBD1	TRBJ2-4	CASSPDFSGQVLAKNIQYF	TGCGCCAGCAGCCCAGACTTTTCGGGACAGGTCCTAGCCAAAAACATTCAGTACTTC
TRBV19	many	NA	TRBJ1-3	CASRDGSGNTIYF	TGTGCCAGCAGGGACGGCTCTGGAAACACCATATATTTT
TRBV27	many	NA	TRBJ1-6	CASSHAALSSYNSPLHF	TGTGCCAGCAGTCATGCAGCCCTTAGCTCCTATAATTCACCCCTCCACTTT
TRBV20-1	NA	NA	TRBJ1-1	CSARGADGMNTEAFF	TGCAGTGCTAGAGGAGCGGACGGTATGAACACTGAAGCTTTCTTT
TRBV27	many	NA	TRBJ2-3	CASRNLGLSTDTQYF	TGTGCCAGCAGAAACCTCGGACTGAGCACAGATACGCAGTATTTT
TRBV19	NA	TRBD2	TRBJ2-5	CASSLMTSGTNAETQYF	TGTGCCAGTAGTCTCATGACTAGCGGGACGAATGCGGAGACCCAGTACTTC
TRBV27	NA	NA	TRBJ1-1	CASSLSGEILSTEAFF	TGTGCCAGCAGTTTATCGGGGGAGATATTGAGCACTGAAGCTTTCTTT
TRBV19	many	NA	TRBJ1-4	CASSTQTSTNEKLFF	TGTGCCAGTAGTACTCAGACATCAACTAATGAAAAACTGTTTTTT
TRBV19	NA	NA	TRBJ2-2	CASNDSGELFF	TGTGCCAGTAACGATTCCGGGGAGCTGTTTTTT
TRBV19	NA	NA	TRBJ1-1	CASKIGERNTEAFF	TGTGCCAGTAAGATAGGGGAGAGGAACACTGAAGCTTTCTTT
TRBV4-3	many	TRBD2	TRBJ2-1	CASSVVGRGGSNEQFF	TGCGCCAGCAGCGTCGTCGGGAGGGGTGGGAGCAATGAGCAGTTCTTC
TRBV27	many	TRBD2	TRBJ2-7	CASSLAASGYEQYF	TGTGCCAGCAGTTTAGCGGCTAGCGGGTACGAGCAGTACTTC
TRBV7-6	NA	NA	TRBJ2-2	CASSLAHSGGGGAGELIF	TGTGCCAGCAGCTTAGCGCATAGCGGAGGAGGAGGGGCCGGGGAGCTGATTTTT
TRBV20-1	many	NA	TRBJ1-4	CSARGNVEKLFF	TGCAGTGCTAGAGGCAACGTCGAAAAACTGTTTTTT
TRBV18	many	TRBD1	TRBJ1-2	CASSPGSLTGTLSYGYTF	TGTGCCAGCTCACCAGGATCCCTGACAGGGACTTTGAGCTATGGCTACACCTTC
TRBV7-9	many	NA	TRBJ1-1	CASSGLLGALTEAFF	TGTGCCAGCAGCGGCCTATTGGGGGCGTTAACTGAAGCTTTCTTT
TRBV29-1	NA	TRBD2	TRBJ2-7	CSVEVLAVPYEQYF	TGCAGCGTTGAGGTACTAGCGGTGCCCTACGAGCAGTACTTC